This passage covers 10 T cell receptor beta chains from one sample sequenced in a study of blood T cell repertoires in COVID-19. Here immunoSEQ multiplex PCR was the method, and the copy in TCRdb shows in-frame clones only, minus some. The sample lists approximately 200,000 clones, approximately 80% occurring once. The sample taken for sequencing was peripheral blood. These receptors were taken from an elderly woman with acute or convalescent COVID-19.

The rearrangement links TRBV7-8 to TRBJ2-7; 7 nucleotides align to TRBD1. The junction had 11 bases not matched to a gene; V was cut back by 5 bases and J by 4 bases. Germline V lookup: CDR1 SGHVS, CDR2 FQNEAQ. CDR3 size: 15 residues. The chain's CDR3 is CASSPDPTGRYEQYF. CDR3 coding DNA: TGTGCCAGCAGCCCGGACCCGACAGGGCGGTACGAGCAGTACTTC.

The J gene is TRBJ2-5, the V gene TRBV9; TRBD2 agrees at 11 bases. The junction had 9 bases not matched to a gene; V was cut back by 0 bases and J by 5 bases. The V gene's germline CDR1 is SGDLS and CDR2 YYNGEE. CDR3 length: 17 residues. The CDR3 DNA sequence: TGTGCCAGCAGCGTAGGCGATAGCGGGGGGGCCTCGGAGACCCAGTACTTC. Translation: CASSVGDSGGASETQYF. The variable domain in full, completed from reference TRBV9 and TRBJ2-5, reads DSGVTQTPKHLITATGQRVTLRCSPRSGDLSVYWYQQSLDQGLQFLIQYYNGEERAKGNILERFSAQQFPDLHSELNLSSLELGDSALYFCASSVGDSGGASETQYFGPGTRLLVL.

This clone was seen a handful of times. The chain combines TRBV10-1 with TRBJ2-3, with D possibly matching TRBD1 (6 bases). This CDR3 spans 15 amino acids. V lost 0 bases, J lost 3 bases, and 10 bases lay in between. Per germline, CDR1 WNHNN and CDR2 SYGVQD (reference sequence). CDR3 in DNA: TGCGCCAGCAGTGAGTCGAGCCAGGGGACAGATACGCAGTATTTT. It is translated as CASSESSQGTDTQYF.

In its sample, this clone was seen a few times. This rearrangement joins TRBV3-1 (or the pseudogene TRBV3-2) to TRBJ2-2; a weak D match, TRBD1 (5 bases). The V end was cut by 1 base, the J end by 0 bases, with 6 bases between. Germline V gene data show CDR1 as LGHDT and CDR2 as YNNKEL (reference sequence). CDR3 length: 15 amino acids. As DNA, the CDR3 is TGTGCCAGCAGCCAAGGCAGGGCGAACACCGGGGAGCTGTTTTTT. Translating gives CASSQGRANTGELFF.

This CDR3 reads CASSLNTGGRDTQYF. CDR3 nucleotides: TGTGCCAGCAGTTTAAATACCGGGGGTCGAGATACGCAGTATTTT. The chain couples TRBV28 to TRBJ2-3; TRBD2 might be the D (6 bases). The V and J ends lost 2 bases and 5 bases respectively, with 14 bases between them. Germline values: CDR1 MDHEN, CDR2 SYDVKM. The CDR3 is 15 amino acids.

The chain recombines TRBV10-1 with TRBJ2-7; tentative D call: TRBD2 (5 bases). Trimming left V 6 bases short and J 6 bases short, with 18 bases between. This CDR3 contains 14 residues. CDR1 is WNHNN and CDR2 is SYGVQD in the germline V gene (reference sequence). This CDR3 is CASRADGASGEQYF. CDR3 DNA sequence: TGCGCCAGCAGAGCGGACGGCGCCTCGGGCGAGCAGTACTTC.

The count of this clone is one. J is TRBJ2-3 and V is TRBV19; TRBD1 aligns across 8 bases. V was clipped by 7 bases and J by 5 bases; unmatched bases: 5. In germline, CDR1 is LNHDA, CDR2 SQIVND (reference sequence). CDR3 size: 13 residues. The chain's CDR3 is CASTPTGGDTQYF. In nucleotides, the CDR3 is TGTGCCAGTACTCCAACAGGGGGAGATACGCAGTATTTT.

The rearrangement joins TRBV7-9 to TRBJ2-2; tentative D call: TRBD1 (6 bases). Germline V CDR1 and CDR2: SEHNR, FQNEAQ (reference sequence). V was trimmed by 2 bases and J by 3 bases, leaving 10 bases between them. This CDR3 spans 15 amino acids. CDR3 loop: CASSLTPGDTGELFF. CDR3 DNA: TGTGCCAGCAGCTTAACCCCAGGGGACACCGGGGAGCTGTTTTTT.

This clone turned up a few times. The chain links TRBV19 to TRBJ1-4; 7 bases line up with TRBD1. The CDR3 runs to 15 residues. Germline V gene sequence: CDR1 LNHDA, CDR2 SQIVND (reference sequence). J was trimmed by 7 bases and V by 4 bases; bases with no gene match: 9. The CDR3, as DNA: TGTGCCAGTAGTACCAGACAGGGTAACGCTGAAAAACTGTTTTTT. Translation: CASSTRQGNAEKLFF. Full variable domain (rest looked up from reference TRBV19 and TRBJ1-4): DGGITQSPKYLFRKEGQNVTLSCEQNLNHDAMYWYRQDPGQGLRLIYYSQIVNDFQKGDIAEGYSVSREKKESFPLTVTSAQKNPTAFYLCASSTRQGNAEKLFFGSGTQLSVL.

This chain uses TRBV2 with TRBJ2-3, with TRBD1 matching over 8 bases. J gave up 3 bases and V 6 bases, and 8 bases lay outside the gene matches. The CDR3 covers 15 residues. Germline V gene data show CDR1 as SNHLY and CDR2 as FYNNEI. The CDR3 DNA reads as TGTGCCAGCAGGGAGGACAGGGAGAAGACAGATACGCAGTATTTT. Translating gives CASREDREKTDTQYF.